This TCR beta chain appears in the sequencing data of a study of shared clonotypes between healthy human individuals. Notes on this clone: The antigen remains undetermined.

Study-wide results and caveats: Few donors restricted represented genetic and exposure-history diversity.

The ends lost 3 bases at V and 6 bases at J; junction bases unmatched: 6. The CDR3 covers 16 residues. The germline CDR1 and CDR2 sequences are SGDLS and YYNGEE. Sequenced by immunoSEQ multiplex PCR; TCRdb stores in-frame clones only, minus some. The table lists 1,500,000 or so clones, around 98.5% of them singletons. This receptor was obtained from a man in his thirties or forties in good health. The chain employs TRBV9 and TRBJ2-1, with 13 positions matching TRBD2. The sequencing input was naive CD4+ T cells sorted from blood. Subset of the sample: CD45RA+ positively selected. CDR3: CASSGLRTSGSNEQFF. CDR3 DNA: TGTGCCAGCAGCGGACTCAGGACTAGCGGGAGCAATGAGCAGTTCTTC.